The 14 T cell receptor beta chains in this list originate from one sample, sequenced in a study of memory CD4+ T cells and cytomegalovirus serostatus. Profiling relied on immunoSEQ multiplex PCR, and the TCRdb table lists in-frame clones only, not all of them. This sample yields around 50,000 clones, of which roughly 78% are seen a single time; about 0.7% belongs to the top ten. Single viable CD3+CD4+CD8-CD45RO+ cells were sorted as the memory CD4+ T cells. Sequenced: memory CD4+ T cells from blood. The receptors here all came from an adult in good health and CMV-seronegative.

The V gene is TRBV28, the J gene TRBJ2-7, with D possibly TRBD1 on 5 matching bases. V shed 6 bases and J shed 1 base, with 7 bases lying between them. The V gene's germline CDR1 is MDHEN and CDR2 SYDVKM. This CDR3 is built from 12 residues. Here the CDR3 DNA reads TGTGCCAGCAGACAGGAGTCCTACGAGCAGTACTTC. This translates into CASRQESYEQYF.

As for this clone: The junction differs from germline at one of its ends, possibly a read error. This chain uses TRBV2 with TRBJ2-7; TRBD1 aligns across 10 bases. The CDR3 length is 17 residues. Per germline, CDR1 SNHLY and CDR2 FYNNEI. CDR3 DNA sequence: TGTGCCAGCAGTCCTGGGACAGGGGTCGTGGGGGAGAAACGTCCGGACTTC. It encodes CASSPGTGVVGEKRPDF.

A single count supports this clone. The V call is TRBV4-1, the J call TRBJ1-5; D not resolved. The CDR3 runs to 15 residues. The V end lost 0 bases, the J end lost 3 bases, and 9 bases lay between the germline ends. Germline V CDR1 and CDR2: MGHRA, YSYEKL. The CDR3 sequence is CASSQDLSDNQPQHF. For the CDR3, the DNA is TGCGCCAGCAGCCAAGACCTCTCGGACAATCAGCCCCAGCATTTT.

V is TRBV6-1 and J is TRBJ1-5; D possibly corresponds to TRBD1 (5 bases). Trimming pared 1 base from V and 7 bases from J, leaving 14 bases between. CDR1 MNHNS and CDR2 SASEGT come from the germline V gene. The CDR3 is 15 residues long. The CDR3 DNA reads as TGTGCCAGCAGTGAAGGGCCCGCCAGGGACCAGCCCCAGCATTTT. Translation: CASSEGPARDQPQHF.

In its sample, this clone was seen a few times. The chain's CDR3 is CSVATGISEQYF. CDR3 nucleotide sequence: TGCAGCGTCGCGACAGGGATCAGCGAGCAGTACTTC. The chain employs TRBV29-1 and TRBJ2-7, with 7 bases aligning to TRBD1. Germline V gene sequence: CDR1 SQVTM, CDR2 ANQGSEA. The CDR3 has 12 residues. V dropped 6 bases and J dropped 6; count of bases not matched to a gene: 8.

This clone was detected only a few times. The V and J genes are TRBV18 and TRBJ1-2; D might be TRBD1 (6 bases). Trimming left V 3 bases short and J 4 bases short, with 12 bases between. The CDR3 spans 14 residues. CDR1 and CDR2 from the germline V gene are KGHSH and LQKENI. The CDR3 is CASSPNRDFYGYTF. Written as DNA, the CDR3 is TGTGCCAGCTCACCCAACAGGGACTTCTATGGCTACACCTTC.

This chain connects TRBV27 to TRBJ1-5; 8 positions match TRBD1. Looked up from germline, CDR1 is MNHEY and CDR2 is SMNVEV (reference sequence). CDR3 size: 16 residues. Germline trimming cut 5 bases from V and 7 bases from J; bases unmatched to any gene: 13. This CDR3 reads CASSATGATGRQPQHF. In nucleotides, the CDR3 is TGTGCCAGCAGTGCGACAGGGGCGACAGGGAGGCAGCCCCAGCATTTT.

This chain links TRBV5-4 with TRBJ2-7, with TRBD1 identical over 10 bases. Trimming cost V 0 bases and J 6 bases; bases outside gene matches: 3. Germline lookup yields CDR1 SGHNT and CDR2 YYREEE (reference sequence). CDR3 length: 14 amino acids. The chain's CDR3 is CASSLDRTGGEQYF. CDR3 in DNA: TGTGCCAGCAGCTTGGATAGGACAGGGGGCGAGCAGTACTTC. The full variable domain, completed using reference TRBV5-4 and TRBJ2-7, is ETGVTQSPTHLIKTRGQQVTLRCSSQSGHNTVSWYQQALGQGPQFIFQYYREEENGRGNFPPRFSGLQFPNYSSELNVNALELDDSALYLCASSLDRTGGEQYFGPGTRLTVT.

The V gene is TRBV7-9, the J gene TRBJ2-1; TRBD1 matches 7 bases. The CDR3 runs 17 residues. The junction had 10 bases not matched to a gene; V was cut back by 5 bases and J by 0 bases. Germline V CDR1 and CDR2: SEHNR, FQNEAQ (reference sequence). CDR3 amino acids: CASSPPRGRSSYNEQFF. DNA for the CDR3: TGTGCCAGCAGCCCCCCTAGGGGGCGGAGCTCCTACAATGAGCAGTTCTTC.

The chain combines TRBV7-9 with TRBJ2-2; tentative D call: TRBD2 (6 bases). Germline V lookup: CDR1 SEHNR, CDR2 FQNEAQ (reference sequence). The CDR3 extends over 14 amino acids. V was clipped by 9 bases and J by 6 bases, with 17 bases between them. This chain's CDR3 is CARGPGVPPGELFF. The CDR3 nucleotides read TGTGCCAGGGGACCGGGGGTCCCCCCCGGGGAGCTGTTTTTT.

This clone was seen a handful of times. V is TRBV2 and J is TRBJ1-4, with 11 bases fitting TRBD1. The CDR3 contains 15 residues. V lost 6 bases, J lost 3 bases, and 3 bases stayed unmatched. CDR1 and CDR2 from the germline V gene are SNHLY and FYNNEI. CDR3 DNA sequence: TGTGCCAGCAGAGGACAGGGGGCGGCTAATGAAAAACTGTTTTTT. Translation: CASRGQGAANEKLFF.

The genes are TRBV6-6 and TRBJ2-5, with 8 positions matching TRBD1. Germline trimming cut 6 bases from V and 5 bases from J; bases unmatched to any gene: 11. The CDR3 loop spans 15 amino acids. Germline V CDR1 and CDR2: MNHNY, SVGAGI (reference sequence). The DNA for the CDR3 is TGTGCCAGCAGACGCCGGACAGGGACAATGGAGACCCAGTACTTC. Amino acids: CASRRRTGTMETQYF.

Turning to this clone: One junction end disagrees with the germline gene, perhaps due to a read error. The J gene is TRBJ2-2, the V gene TRBV9; D is unclear. The CDR3 consists of 16 residues. Germline assignment: CDR1 SGDLS and CDR2 YYNGEE. The CDR3 DNA reads TGTGCCAACAGCGTATCCCCCAGAGGAAACACCGGGGAGCTGTTTTTT. Its translation: CANSVSPRGNTGELFF.

The V and J genes are TRBV6-1 and TRBJ1-1; D is unclear. The CDR3 runs 13 residues. The germline V gene encodes CDR1 MNHNS and CDR2 SASEGT. Trimming stripped 3 bases from V and 5 bases from J, with 10 bases between. CDR3 in amino acids: CASSDRALTEAFF. CDR3 DNA sequence: TGTGCCAGCAGTGATAGGGCTTTGACTGAAGCTTTCTTT.